The subject of this entry is one TCR beta chain. This entry belongs to a study of shared clonotypes between healthy human individuals. CDR1 MNHNS and CDR2 SASEGT come from the germline V gene. V dropped 5 bases and J dropped 3 bases, with 10 bases sitting between them. The CDR3 is 13 amino acids. The data were produced by immunoSEQ multiplex PCR, yet TCRdb's version contains in-frame clones alone and is incomplete. The table shows millions of clones, with around 95% occurring only once. J is TRBJ1-2 and V is TRBV6-1, with D perhaps matching TRBD1 (5 bases). Specimen: naive CD4+ T cells sorted from blood. This sample's subset: CD45RA+ positively selected. The origin of this receptor is a man in his late teens or twenties in good health. In DNA, the CDR3 is TGTGCCAGCAGTCCACAAGGGGACTATGGCTACACCTTC. Translation gives CASSPQGDYGYTF.